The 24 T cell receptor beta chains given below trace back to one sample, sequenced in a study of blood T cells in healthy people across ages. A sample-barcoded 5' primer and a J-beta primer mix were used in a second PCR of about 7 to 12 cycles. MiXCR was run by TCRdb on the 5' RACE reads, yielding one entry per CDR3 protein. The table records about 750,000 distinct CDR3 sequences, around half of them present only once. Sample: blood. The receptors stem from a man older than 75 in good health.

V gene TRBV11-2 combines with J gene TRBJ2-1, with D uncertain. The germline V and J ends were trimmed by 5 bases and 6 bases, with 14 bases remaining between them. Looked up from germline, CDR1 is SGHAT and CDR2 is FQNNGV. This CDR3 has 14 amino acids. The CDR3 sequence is CASSLYRSPNEQFF. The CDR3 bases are TGTGCCAGCAGCCTATATCGGTCCCCCAATGAGCAGTTCTTC.

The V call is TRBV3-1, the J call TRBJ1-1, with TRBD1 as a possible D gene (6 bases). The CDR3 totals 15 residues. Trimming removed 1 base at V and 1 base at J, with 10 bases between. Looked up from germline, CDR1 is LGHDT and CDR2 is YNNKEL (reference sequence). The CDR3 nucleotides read TGTGCCAGCAGCCAAGGAAGGGGGGCGAACACTGAAGCTTTCTTT. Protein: CASSQGRGANTEAFF.

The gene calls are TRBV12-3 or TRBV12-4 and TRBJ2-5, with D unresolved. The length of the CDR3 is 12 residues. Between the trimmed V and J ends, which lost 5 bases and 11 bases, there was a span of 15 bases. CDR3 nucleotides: TGTGCCAGCAGTCCCGAGTGGAATGAGCAGTACTTC. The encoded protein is CASSPEWNEQYF.

The CDR3, as DNA: TGCAGTGCTAGAGAGGGAGACTATGGCTACACCTTC. It translates to CSAREGDYGYTF. The J gene is TRBJ1-2, the V gene TRBV20-1; D is unclear. V lost 0 bases and J lost 3, with 5 bases in between. Germline CDR1 and CDR2: DFQATT and SNEGSKA (reference sequence). The CDR3 consists of 12 residues.

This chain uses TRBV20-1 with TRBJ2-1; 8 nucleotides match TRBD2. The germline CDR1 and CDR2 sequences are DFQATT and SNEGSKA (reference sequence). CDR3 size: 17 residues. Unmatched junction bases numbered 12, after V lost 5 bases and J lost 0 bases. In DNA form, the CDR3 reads TGCAGTGCTCCCAAGGGCAGCGGGAGTGTCTCCTACAATGAGCAGTTCTTC. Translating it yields CSAPKGSGSVSYNEQFF.

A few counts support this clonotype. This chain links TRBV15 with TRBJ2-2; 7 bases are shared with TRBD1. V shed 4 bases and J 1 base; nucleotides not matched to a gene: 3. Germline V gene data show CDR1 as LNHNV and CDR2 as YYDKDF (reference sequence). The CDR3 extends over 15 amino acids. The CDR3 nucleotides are TGTGCCACCAGCATCAGACAGGGGAACACCGGGGAGCTGTTTTTT. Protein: CATSIRQGNTGELFF.

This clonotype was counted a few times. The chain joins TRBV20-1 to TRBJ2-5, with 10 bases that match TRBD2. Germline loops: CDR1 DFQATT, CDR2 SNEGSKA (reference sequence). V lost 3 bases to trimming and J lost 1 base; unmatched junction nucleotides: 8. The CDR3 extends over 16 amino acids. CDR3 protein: CSARGALAGIQETQYF. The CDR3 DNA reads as TGCAGTGCTAGGGGGGCACTAGCGGGGATCCAAGAGACCCAGTACTTC.

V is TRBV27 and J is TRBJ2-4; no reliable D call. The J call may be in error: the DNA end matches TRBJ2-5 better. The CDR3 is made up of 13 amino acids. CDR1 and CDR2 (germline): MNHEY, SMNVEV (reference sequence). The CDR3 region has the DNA TGTGCCAGCAGTCCCTCTACCGAGGAGACCCAGTACTTC. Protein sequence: CASSPSTEETQYF.

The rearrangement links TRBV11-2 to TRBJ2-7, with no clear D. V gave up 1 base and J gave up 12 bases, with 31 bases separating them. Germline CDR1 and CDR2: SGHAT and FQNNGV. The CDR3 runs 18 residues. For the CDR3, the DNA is TGTGCCAGCAGCTTAGTGCCGGGCCCGGTTAGTGTGATTACGAAGGGGTACTTC. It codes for CASSLVPGPVSVITKGYF.

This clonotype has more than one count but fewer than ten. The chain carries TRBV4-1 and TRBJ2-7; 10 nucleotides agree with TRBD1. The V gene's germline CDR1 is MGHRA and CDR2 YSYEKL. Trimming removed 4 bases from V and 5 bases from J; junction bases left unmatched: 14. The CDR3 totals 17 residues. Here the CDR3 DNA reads TGCGCCAGCAGCCGAGTTGGTGCGGGGACAGGGGCCCACGAGCAGTACTTC. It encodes CASSRVGAGTGAHEQYF.

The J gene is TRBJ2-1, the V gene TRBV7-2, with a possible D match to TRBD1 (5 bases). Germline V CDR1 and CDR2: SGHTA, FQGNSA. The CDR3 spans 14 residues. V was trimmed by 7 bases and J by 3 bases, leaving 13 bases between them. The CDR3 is CASMVRQSYNEQFF. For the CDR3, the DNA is TGTGCCAGCATGGTCAGACAGAGCTACAATGAGCAGTTCTTC.

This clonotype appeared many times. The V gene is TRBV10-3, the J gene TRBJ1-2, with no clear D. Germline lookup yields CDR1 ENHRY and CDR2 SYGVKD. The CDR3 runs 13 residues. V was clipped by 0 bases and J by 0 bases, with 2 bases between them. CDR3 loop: CAISESANYGYTF. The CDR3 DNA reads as TGTGCCATCAGTGAGTCTGCTAACTATGGCTACACCTTC.

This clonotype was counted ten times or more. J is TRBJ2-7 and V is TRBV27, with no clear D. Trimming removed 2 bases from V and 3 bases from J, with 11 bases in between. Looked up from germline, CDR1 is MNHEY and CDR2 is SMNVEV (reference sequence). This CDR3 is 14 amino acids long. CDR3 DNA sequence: TGTGCCAGCAGTTTAATAGAGAAGAACTACGAGCAGTACTTC. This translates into CASSLIEKNYEQYF.

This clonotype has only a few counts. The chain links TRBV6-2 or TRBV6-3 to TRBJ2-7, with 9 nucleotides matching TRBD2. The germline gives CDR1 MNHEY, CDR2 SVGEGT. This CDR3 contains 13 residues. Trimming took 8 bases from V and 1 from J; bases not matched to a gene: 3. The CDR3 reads CASASGVSYEQYF. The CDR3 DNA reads TGTGCCAGCGCTAGCGGGGTTTCCTACGAGCAGTACTTC.

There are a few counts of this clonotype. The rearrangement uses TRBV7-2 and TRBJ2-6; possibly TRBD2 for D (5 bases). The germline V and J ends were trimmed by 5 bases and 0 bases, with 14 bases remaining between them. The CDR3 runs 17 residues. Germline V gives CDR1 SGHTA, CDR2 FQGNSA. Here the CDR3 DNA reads TGTGCCAGCAGCCCCCCCGGGATCAACTCTGGGGCCAACGTCCTGACTTTC. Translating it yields CASSPPGINSGANVLTF.

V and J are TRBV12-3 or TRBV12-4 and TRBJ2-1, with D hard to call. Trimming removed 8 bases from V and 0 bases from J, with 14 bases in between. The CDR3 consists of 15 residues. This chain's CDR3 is CASGVHPSSYNEQFF. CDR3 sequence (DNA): TGTGCCAGCGGGGTACACCCGAGCTCCTACAATGAGCAGTTCTTC.

Here the CDR3 DNA reads TGCAGTGCCCTGAAAGAGACCCAGTACTTC. This translates into CSALKETQYF. V gene TRBV20-1 combines with J gene TRBJ2-5; no clear D gene. Germline CDR1 DFQATT, CDR2 SNEGSKA (reference sequence). This CDR3 is 10 amino acids long. Trimming stripped 6 bases from V and 3 bases from J, with 5 bases between.

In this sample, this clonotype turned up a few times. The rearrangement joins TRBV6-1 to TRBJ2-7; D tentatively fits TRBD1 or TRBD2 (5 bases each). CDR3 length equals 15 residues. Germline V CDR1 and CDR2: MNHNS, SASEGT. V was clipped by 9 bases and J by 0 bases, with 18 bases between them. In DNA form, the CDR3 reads TGTGCCAGTAGCAGCCGGGGCCAGAGCTCCTACGAGCAGTACTTC. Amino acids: CASSSRGQSSYEQYF.

The CDR3: CASNPANWGSGTHSYNEQFF. In DNA form, the CDR3 reads TGTGCCAGCAACCCCGCAAACTGGGGTAGCGGGACGCACTCCTACAATGAGCAGTTCTTC. The chain is built from TRBV7-9 and TRBJ2-1; the match to TRBD2 covers 8 bases. The trim removed 7 bases at V and 0 bases at J, leaving 20 bases unmatched. This CDR3 contains 20 residues. The V gene's germline CDR1 is SEHNR and CDR2 FQNEAQ (reference sequence).

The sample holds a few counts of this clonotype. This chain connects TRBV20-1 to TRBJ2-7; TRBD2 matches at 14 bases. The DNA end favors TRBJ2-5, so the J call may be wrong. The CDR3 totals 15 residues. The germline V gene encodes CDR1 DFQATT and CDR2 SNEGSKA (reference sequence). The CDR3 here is CSARPRTSGRETQYF. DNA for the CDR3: TGCAGTGCTAGACCGCGGACTAGCGGGAGGGAGACCCAGTACTTC.

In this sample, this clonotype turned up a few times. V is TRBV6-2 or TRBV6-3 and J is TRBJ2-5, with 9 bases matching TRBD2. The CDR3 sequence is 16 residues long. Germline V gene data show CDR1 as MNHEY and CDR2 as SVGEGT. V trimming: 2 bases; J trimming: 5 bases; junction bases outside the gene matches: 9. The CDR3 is CASSYGSGSPGETQYF. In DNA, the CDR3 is TGTGCCAGCAGTTACGGTAGCGGGAGCCCCGGGGAGACCCAGTACTTC.

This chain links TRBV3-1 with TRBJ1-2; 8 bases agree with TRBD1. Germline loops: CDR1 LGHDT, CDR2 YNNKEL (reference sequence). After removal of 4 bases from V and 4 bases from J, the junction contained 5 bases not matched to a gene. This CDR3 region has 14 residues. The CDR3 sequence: CASSRRTGLYGYTF. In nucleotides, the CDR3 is TGTGCCAGCAGCCGCCGGACAGGGCTCTATGGCTACACCTTC.

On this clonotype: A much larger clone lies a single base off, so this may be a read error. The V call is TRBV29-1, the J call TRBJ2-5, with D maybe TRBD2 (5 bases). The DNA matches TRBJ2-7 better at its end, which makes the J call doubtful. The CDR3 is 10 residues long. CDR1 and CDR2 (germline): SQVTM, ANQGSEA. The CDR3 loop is CSVGGIEQYF. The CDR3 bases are TGCAGCGTTGGAGGGATCGAGCAGTACTTC.

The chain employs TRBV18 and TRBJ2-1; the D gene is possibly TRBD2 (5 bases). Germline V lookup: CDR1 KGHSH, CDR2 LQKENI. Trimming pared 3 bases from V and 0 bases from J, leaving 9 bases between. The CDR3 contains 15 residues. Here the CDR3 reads CASSPRASSYNEQFF. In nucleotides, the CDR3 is TGTGCCAGCTCACCGAGGGCGAGCTCCTACAATGAGCAGTTCTTC.